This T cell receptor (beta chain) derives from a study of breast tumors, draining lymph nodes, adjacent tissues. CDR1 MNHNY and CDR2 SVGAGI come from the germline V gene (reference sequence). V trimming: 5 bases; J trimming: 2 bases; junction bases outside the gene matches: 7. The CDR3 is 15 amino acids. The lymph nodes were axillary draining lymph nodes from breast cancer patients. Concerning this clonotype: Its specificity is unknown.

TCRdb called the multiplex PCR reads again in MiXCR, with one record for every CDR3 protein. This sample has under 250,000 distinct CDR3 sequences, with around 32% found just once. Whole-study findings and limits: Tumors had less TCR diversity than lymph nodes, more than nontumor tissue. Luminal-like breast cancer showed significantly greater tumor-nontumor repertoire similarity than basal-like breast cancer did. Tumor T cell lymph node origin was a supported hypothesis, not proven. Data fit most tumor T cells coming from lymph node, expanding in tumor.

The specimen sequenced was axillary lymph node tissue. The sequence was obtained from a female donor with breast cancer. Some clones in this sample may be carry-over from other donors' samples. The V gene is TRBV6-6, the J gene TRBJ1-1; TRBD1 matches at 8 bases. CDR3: CASSPPTGENTEAFF. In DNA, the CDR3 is TGTGCCAGCAGTCCCCCGACAGGGGAAAACACTGAAGCTTTCTTT.